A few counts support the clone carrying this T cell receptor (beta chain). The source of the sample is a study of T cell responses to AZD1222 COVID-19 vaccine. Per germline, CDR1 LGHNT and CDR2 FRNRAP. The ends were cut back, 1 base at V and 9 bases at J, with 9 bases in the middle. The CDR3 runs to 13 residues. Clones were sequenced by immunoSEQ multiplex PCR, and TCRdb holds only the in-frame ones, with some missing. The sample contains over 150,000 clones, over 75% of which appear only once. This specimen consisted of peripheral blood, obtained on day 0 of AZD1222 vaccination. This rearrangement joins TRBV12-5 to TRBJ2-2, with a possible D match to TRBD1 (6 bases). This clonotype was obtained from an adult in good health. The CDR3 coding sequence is TGTGCTAGTGGTTTGGGGGGGCGCCGGGAGCTGTTTTTT. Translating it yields CASGLGGRRELFF.